This TCR beta chain was sequenced for a study of CD8 T cells in ankylosing spondylitis. This CDR3 region has 15 residues. Germline CDR1 and CDR2: SGHRS and YFSETQ. The V and J ends lost 6 bases and 3 bases, in that order; junction bases with no gene match: 6. This clonotype was seen at least ten times. TCRdb independently ran MiXCR on the 5' RACE reads; one entry per CDR3 protein. This sample has 130,000 or so distinct CDR3 sequences, with 6.5% to 9% found just once. The chain carries TRBV5-1 and TRBJ2-3; 11 bases agree with TRBD1. The sequenced sample was blood, either unsorted or a sorted T cell fraction (not recorded which). The TCR was taken from a male donor with ankylosing spondylitis or in good health (not recorded which). The CDR3 spells CASIFGDRGTDTQYF. Written as DNA, the CDR3 is TGCGCCAGCATATTCGGGGACAGGGGGACAGATACGCAGTATTTT.